Described below is a single T cell receptor (beta chain) sequence and its context. Germline V CDR1 and CDR2: GTSNPN, SVGIG (reference sequence). Trimming took 6 bases from V and 0 from J; bases not matched to a gene: 10. This CDR3 contains 17 residues. This entry comes from a study of T cells in Graves' hyperthyroidism and ophthalmopathy. Study-wide context: Peripheral blood was drawn at first diagnosis, prior to all treatment.

Based on clinical symptoms, serum thyroxine and TRAb, thyroid ultrasound and orbital computed tomography, diagnoses were reached. Around 10 ml of fresh peripheral blood supplied the PBMCs. Regions amplified from RNA transcripts were the TCR beta CDR3 regions. Researchers ran a first-round RT-PCR on the TCR CDR3 using the HTBI primer set. TCRdb reprocessed the multiplex PCR reads with MiXCR, giving one entry per CDR3 protein. The table has 300,000 to 400,000 distinct CDR3 sequences, approximately 13% seen once. The chain is built from TRBV30 and TRBJ2-6, with 8 positions matching TRBD1. Sequenced material: blood. The TCR originated in a woman aged 60-70 years with Graves' hyperthyroidism. The CDR3: CACIDRGLFSGANVLTF. In DNA, the CDR3 is TGTGCCTGTATCGACAGGGGATTGTTCTCTGGGGCCAACGTCCTGACTTTC.